What follows is one T cell receptor beta chain and its context. The CDR3 consists of 16 residues. CDR1 is PRHDT, CDR2 FYEKMQ, per germline (reference sequence). Trimming cost V 5 bases and J 5 bases, with 18 bases left between them. This sample stems from a study of cytomegalovirus exposure and HLA in healthy donors. This PCR relied on a set of 60 Vbeta primers and 13 Jbeta primers. Produced via immunoSEQ multiplex PCR; TCRdb's table is partial and in-frame only. The sample has some 65,000 clones, roughly 60% seen once. The sequencing sample was made of PBMCs. The origin of this receptor is a man aged 30 to 39 in good health and CMV-seronegative. This sequence joins TRBV13 and TRBJ1-4, with unresolved D. CDR3 sequence reads: CASSLSVEGRNEKLFF. CDR3 DNA sequence: TGTGCCAGCAGCCTTTCCGTGGAGGGAAGAAATGAAAAACTGTTTTTT.